The T cell receptor beta chain under discussion was sequenced for a study of CD8+CD57+ T cells in acquired aplastic anemia. Study summary: Average DNA yield from sorted CD4+ and CD8+ cells was around 3 ug. Whole-study results and caveats: Between patients and controls, CD8+ Simpson's diversity did not vary significantly.

Patients chosen for sequencing had shown CD8+CD57+ cell expansion by flow cytometry. Template material for TCR beta VDJ and CDR3 profiling consisted of genomic DNA. Each CDR3 protein gets one entry after TCRdb re-called the reads with MiXCR. The sample includes 150,000 or so distinct CDR3 sequences, around half of them seen just once. This clonotype was seen once. Its target is not known. A much larger clone is a single base away; this may be a read error. Unmatched junction bases numbered 5, after V lost 0 bases and J lost 6 bases. Germline CDR1 and CDR2: SGDLS and YYNGEE. The CDR3 length is 15 residues.

J is TRBJ2-1 and V is TRBV9; 8 positions agree with TRBD2. The specimen sequenced was sorted CD4+, CD8+, or CD8+CD57+ T cells (not recorded which) from PBMCs. The origin of this receptor is a human donor with aplastic anemia. The CDR3 here is CASSVAAGGLNEQFF. Written as DNA, the CDR3 is TGTGCCAGCAGCGTAGCGGCGGGGGGCCTCAATGAGCAGTTCTTC.